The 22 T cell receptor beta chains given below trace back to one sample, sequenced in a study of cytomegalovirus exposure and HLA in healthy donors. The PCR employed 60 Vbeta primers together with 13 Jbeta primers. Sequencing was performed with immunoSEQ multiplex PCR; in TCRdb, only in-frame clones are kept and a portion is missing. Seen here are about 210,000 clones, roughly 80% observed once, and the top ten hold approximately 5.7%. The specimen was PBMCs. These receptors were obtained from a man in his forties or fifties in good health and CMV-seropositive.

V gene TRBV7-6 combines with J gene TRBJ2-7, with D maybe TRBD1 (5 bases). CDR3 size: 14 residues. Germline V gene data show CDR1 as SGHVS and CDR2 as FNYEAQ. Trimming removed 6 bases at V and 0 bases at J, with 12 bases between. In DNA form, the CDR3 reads TGTGCCAGCAGTGGAGACAGTCTCTCCTACGAGCAGTACTTC. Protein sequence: CASSGDSLSYEQYF.

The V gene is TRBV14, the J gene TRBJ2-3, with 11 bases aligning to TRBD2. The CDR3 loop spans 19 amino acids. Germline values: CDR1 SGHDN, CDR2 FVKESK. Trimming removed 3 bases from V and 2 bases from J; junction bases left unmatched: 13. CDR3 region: CASSHYRLAGHIITDTQYF. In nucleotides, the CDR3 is TGTGCCAGCAGCCACTACCGACTAGCGGGACATATAATCACAGATACGCAGTATTTT.

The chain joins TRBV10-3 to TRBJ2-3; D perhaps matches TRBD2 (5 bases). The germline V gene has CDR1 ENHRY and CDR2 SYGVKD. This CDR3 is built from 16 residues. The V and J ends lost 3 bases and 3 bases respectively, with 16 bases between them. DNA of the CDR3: TGTGCCATCAGTGACCCGGGAAGGCAATCAACAGATACGCAGTATTTT. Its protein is CAISDPGRQSTDTQYF.

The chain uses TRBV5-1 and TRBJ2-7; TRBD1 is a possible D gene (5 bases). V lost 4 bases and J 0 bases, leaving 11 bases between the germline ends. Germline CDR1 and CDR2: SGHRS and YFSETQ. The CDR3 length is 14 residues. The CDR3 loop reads CASSLRTSSYEQYF. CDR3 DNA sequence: TGCGCCAGCAGCCTCCGGACAAGCTCCTACGAGCAGTACTTC.

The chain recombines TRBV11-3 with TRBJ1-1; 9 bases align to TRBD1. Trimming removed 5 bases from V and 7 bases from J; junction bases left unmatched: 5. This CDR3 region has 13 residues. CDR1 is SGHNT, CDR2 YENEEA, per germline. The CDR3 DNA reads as TGTGCCAGCAGCATCAACAGGGGGCGTGAAGCTTTCTTT. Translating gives CASSINRGREAFF.

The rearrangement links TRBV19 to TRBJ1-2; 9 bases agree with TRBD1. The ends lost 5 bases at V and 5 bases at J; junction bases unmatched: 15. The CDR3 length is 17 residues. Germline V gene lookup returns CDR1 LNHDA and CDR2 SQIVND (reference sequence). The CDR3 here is CASSQDRGHRRGYGYTF. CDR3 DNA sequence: TGTGCCAGTAGTCAGGACAGGGGCCACCGAAGGGGGTATGGCTACACCTTC.

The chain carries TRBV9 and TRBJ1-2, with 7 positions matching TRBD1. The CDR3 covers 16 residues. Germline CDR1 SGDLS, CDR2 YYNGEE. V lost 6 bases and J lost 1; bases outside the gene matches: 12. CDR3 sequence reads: CASTETGTRDNYGYTF. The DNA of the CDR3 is TGTGCCAGCACCGAGACAGGGACGAGGGATAACTATGGCTACACCTTC.

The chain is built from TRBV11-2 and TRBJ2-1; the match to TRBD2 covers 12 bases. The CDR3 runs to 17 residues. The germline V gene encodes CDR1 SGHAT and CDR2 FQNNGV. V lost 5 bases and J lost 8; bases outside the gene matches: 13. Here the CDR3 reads CASSKAPPTSGSYEQFF. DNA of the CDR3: TGTGCCAGCAGCAAAGCCCCTCCGACTAGCGGGAGTTATGAGCAGTTCTTC.

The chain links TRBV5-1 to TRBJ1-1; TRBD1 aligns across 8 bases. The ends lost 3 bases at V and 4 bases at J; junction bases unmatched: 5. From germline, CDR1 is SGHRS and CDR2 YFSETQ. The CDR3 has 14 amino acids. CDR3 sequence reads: CASSSGTGRTEAFF. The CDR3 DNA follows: TGCGCCAGCAGCTCCGGGACAGGTCGCACTGAAGCTTTCTTT.

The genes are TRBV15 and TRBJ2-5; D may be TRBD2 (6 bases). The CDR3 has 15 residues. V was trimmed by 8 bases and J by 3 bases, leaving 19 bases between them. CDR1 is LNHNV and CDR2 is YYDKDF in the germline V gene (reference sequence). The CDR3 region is CATESGGSGKETQYF. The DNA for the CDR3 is TGTGCCACCGAGTCTGGGGGGTCAGGAAAAGAGACCCAGTACTTC.

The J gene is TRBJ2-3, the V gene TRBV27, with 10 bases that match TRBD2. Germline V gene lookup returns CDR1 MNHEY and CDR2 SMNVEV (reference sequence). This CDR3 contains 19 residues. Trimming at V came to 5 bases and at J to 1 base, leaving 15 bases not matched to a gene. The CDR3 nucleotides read TGTGCCAGCAGTCCTATAGCGGGAGGAATTCTTTGGGGCACAGATACGCAGTATTTT. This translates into CASSPIAGGILWGTDTQYF.

The CDR3 is CASSLPRSGANVLTF. The CDR3 region has the DNA TGTGCCAGCAGCTTACCGCGTTCTGGGGCCAACGTCCTGACTTTC. The chain joins TRBV5-6 to TRBJ2-6; D is uncertain. CDR1 is SGHDT, CDR2 YYEEEE, per germline. Trimming stripped 2 bases from V and 1 base from J, with 7 bases between. The CDR3 runs 15 residues.

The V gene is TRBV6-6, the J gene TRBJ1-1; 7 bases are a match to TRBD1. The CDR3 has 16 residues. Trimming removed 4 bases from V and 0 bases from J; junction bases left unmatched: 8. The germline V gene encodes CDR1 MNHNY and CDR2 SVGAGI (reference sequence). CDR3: CASSSNRQGLNTEAFF. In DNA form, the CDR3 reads TGTGCCAGCAGTTCCAATCGACAGGGATTGAACACTGAAGCTTTCTTT.

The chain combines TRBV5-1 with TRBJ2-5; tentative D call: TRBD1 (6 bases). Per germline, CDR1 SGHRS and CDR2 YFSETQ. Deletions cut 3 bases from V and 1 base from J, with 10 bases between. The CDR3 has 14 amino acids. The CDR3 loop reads CASSWWTAQETQYF. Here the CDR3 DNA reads TGCGCCAGCAGCTGGTGGACAGCCCAAGAGACCCAGTACTTC.

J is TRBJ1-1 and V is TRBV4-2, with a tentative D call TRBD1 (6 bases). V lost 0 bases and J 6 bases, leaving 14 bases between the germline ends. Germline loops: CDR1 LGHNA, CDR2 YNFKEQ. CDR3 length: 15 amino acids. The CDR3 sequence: CASSQDRYRAAEAFF. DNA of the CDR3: TGTGCCAGCAGCCAAGATCGTTACAGGGCGGCTGAAGCTTTCTTT.

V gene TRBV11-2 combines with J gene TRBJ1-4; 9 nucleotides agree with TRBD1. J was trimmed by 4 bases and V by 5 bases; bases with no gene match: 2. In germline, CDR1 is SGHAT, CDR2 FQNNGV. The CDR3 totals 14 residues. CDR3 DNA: TGTGCCAGCAGCGTGACAGGGGGTAATGAAAAACTGTTTTTT. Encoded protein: CASSVTGGNEKLFF.

CDR3 region: CASSRTASSYNEQFF. CDR3 bases: TGCGCCAGCAGTCGGACAGCGAGCTCCTACAATGAGCAGTTCTTC. The chain has TRBV5-1 and TRBJ2-1, with D possibly matching TRBD1 (6 bases). The length of the CDR3 is 15 residues. Trimming pared 5 bases from V and 0 bases from J, leaving 12 bases between. CDR1 is SGHRS and CDR2 is YFSETQ in the germline V gene.

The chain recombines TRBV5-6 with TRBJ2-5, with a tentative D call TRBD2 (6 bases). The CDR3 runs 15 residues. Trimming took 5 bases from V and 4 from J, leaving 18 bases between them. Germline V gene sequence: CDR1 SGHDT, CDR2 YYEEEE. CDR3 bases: TGTGCCAGCAGTCTGTCAGCAGCGGGTGGAGAGACCCAGTACTTC. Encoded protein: CASSLSAAGGETQYF.

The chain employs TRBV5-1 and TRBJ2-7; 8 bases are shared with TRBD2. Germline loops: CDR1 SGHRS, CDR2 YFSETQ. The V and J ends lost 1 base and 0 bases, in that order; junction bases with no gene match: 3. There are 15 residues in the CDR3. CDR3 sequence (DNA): TGCGCCAGCAGCTTGACCGGGACTAGCTCCTACGAGCAGTACTTC. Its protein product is CASSLTGTSSYEQYF.

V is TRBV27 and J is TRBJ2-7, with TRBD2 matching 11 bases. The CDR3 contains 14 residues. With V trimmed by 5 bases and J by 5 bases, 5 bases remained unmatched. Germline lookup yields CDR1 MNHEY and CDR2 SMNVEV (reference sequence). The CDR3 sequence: CASSRLAGTHEQYF. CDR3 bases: TGTGCCAGCAGTCGACTAGCGGGGACCCACGAGCAGTACTTC.

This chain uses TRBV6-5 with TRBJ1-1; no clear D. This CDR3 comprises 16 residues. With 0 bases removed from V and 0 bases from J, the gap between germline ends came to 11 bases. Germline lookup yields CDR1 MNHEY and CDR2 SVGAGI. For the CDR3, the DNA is TGTGCCAGCAGTTACTCGAGCGTGTCAATGAACACTGAAGCTTTCTTT. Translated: CASSYSSVSMNTEAFF.

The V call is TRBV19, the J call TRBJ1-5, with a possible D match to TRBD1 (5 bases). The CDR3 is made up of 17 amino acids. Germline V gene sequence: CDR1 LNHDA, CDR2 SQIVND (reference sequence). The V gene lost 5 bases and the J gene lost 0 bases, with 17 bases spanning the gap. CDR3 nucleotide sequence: TGTGCCAGTAGTCTCATGGGGGGAGGGAATAGCAATCAGCCCCAGCATTTT. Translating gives CASSLMGGGNSNQPQHF.